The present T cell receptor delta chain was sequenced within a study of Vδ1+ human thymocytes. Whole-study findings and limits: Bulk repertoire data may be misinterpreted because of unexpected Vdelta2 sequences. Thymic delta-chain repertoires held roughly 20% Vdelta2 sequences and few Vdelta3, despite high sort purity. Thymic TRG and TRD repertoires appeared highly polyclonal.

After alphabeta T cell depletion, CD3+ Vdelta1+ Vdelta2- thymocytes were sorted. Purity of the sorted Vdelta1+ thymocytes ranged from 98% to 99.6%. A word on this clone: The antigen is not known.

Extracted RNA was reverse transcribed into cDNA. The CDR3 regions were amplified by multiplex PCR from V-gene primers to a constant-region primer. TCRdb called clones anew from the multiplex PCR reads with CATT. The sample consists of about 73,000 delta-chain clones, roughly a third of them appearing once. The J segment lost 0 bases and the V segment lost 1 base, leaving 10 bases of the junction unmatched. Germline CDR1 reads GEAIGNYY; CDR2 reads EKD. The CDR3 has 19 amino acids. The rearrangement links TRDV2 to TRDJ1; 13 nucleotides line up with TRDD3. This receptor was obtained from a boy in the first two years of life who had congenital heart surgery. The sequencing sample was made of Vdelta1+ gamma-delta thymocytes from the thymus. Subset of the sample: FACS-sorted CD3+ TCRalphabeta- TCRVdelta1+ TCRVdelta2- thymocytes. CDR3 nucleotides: TGTGCCTGTGACACGCTTACTGGGGGATACGCTATCAACACCGATAAACTCATCTTT. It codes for CACDTLTGGYAINTDKLIF.